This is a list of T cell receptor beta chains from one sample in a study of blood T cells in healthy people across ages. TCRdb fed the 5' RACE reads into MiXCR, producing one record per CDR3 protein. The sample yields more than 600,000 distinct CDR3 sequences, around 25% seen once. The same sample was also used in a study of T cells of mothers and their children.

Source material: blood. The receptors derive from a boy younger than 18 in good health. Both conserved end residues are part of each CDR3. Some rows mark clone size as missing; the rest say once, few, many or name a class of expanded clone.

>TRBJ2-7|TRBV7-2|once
CASSLPSGKYEQYF
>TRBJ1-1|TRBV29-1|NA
CSATGLDTEAFF
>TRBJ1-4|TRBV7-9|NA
CASSLVGAPEKLFF
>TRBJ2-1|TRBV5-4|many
CASSSTGFLDNEQFF
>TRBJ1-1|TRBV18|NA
CASSLRTDNTEAFF
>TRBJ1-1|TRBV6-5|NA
CASSPHRDTEAFF
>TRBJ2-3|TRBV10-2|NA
CASSGIAGTDTQYF
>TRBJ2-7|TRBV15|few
CATSDSGRAHEQYF
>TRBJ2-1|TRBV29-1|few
CSLGAGGLYNEQFF
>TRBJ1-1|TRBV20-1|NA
CSATLHGGAGDTEAFF
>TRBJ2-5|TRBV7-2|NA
CASSTDRGATQYF
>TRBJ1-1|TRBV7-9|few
CASIPAGAGVAFF
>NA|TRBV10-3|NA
CAISGTSGGEQFF
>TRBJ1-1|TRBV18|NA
CASSPNGSGTEAFF
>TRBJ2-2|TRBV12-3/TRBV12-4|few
CASSFQGYTGELFF
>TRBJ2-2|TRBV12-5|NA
CASGLDRDSGSRGELFF